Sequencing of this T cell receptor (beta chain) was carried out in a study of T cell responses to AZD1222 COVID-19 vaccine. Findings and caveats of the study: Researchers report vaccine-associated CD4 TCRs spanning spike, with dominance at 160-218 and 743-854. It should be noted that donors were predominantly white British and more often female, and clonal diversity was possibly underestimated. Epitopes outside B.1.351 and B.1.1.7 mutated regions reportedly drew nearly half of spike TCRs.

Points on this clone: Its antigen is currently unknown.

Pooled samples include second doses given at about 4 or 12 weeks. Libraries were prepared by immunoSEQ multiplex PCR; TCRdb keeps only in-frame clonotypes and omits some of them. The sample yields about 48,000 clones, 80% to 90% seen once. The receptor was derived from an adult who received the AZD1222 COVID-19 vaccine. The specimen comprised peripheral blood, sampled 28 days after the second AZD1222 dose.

CDR3 sequence reads: CASSYYRLNTGELFF. Here the CDR3 DNA reads TGTGCCAGCAGTTACTACAGGTTGAACACCGGGGAGCTGTTTTTT. The rearrangement uses TRBV6-5 and TRBJ2-2, with D possibly matching TRBD1 (5 bases). V was pared by 1 base and J by 1 base, with 7 bases between. The CDR3 is made up of 15 amino acids. The germline CDR1 and CDR2 sequences are MNHEY and SVGAGI.